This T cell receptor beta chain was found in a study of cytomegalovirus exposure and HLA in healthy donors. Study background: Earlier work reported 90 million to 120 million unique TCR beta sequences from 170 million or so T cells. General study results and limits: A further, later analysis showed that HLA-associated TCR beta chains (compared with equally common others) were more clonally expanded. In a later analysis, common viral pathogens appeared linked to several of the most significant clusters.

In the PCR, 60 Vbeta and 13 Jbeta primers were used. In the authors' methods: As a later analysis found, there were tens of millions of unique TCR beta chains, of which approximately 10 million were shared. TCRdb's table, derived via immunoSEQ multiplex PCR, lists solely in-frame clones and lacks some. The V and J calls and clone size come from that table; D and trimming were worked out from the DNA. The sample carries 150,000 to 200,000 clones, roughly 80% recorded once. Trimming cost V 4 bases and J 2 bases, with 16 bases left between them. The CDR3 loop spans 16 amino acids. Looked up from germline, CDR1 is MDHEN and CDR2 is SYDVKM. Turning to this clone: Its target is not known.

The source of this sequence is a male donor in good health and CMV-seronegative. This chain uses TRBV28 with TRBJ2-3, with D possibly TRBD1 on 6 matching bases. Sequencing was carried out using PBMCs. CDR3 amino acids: CASSYPRQVITDTQYF. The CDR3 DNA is TGTGCCAGCAGTTACCCCCGACAGGTTATCACAGATACGCAGTATTTT.